The present TCR beta chain was sequenced within a study of blood T cell repertoires in COVID-19 (dated by TCRdb to the early 2020s). At the level of the whole study: Samples from collaborators originated in the United States, Italy and Spain and spanned both the acute and convalescent phases of COVID-19. Where available, HLA class I and class II types were obtained from metadata supplied by the sample provider rather than from assay-based typing. Subjects who had been exposed to COVID-19, were actively infected with it, or had recovered from it provided the deeply sampled blood TCRbeta repertoires that made up the dataset. The material from the prospective study consisted of cDNA or gDNA derived from T cells, B-cell-depleted T cells, or PBMCs. A freely available public database, intended as a resource for researchers studying the immune response to SARS-CoV-2, is where the repertoires were released. The sample metadata nearly always contained a de-identified subject ID, COVID-19 status, age in years and sex. The samples were drawn from the first 160 participants of the ongoing ImmuneRACE study and from 1,254 subjects provided by 6 global collaborators. Study-level results and caveats: How much clinical and demographic metadata was included differed by source and by participant, and the metadata was provided uncurated.

Trimming takes 5 bases from V and 3 bases from J, and the germline ends sit 19 bases apart. CDR1 LNHDA and CDR2 SQIVND are derived from the germline V gene (reference sequence). There are 16 amino acids in the CDR3, from cysteine to phenylalanine inclusive. The entry retains the CDR3 DNA only, 48 bases that are in frame from base 1. Concerning this clone itself: What antigen it recognizes has not been identified. Base-call qualities are not available, and no considerably larger clone is one nucleotide away.

One collaborating source in Seattle enrolled patients while the patients were actively infected and followed the patients over time throughout the course of disease. Each collaborating institution followed its own protocols to collect whole blood in K2EDTA tubes. For TCRbeta analysis, collaborators shipped samples as frozen whole blood, isolated PBMCs, or DNA extracted from either of those sample types. TCRbeta CDR3 regions were amplified from genomic DNA by means of the immunoSEQ Assay, a bias-controlled multiplex PCR. The study's own analysis went as follows. Nucleated cell counts per sample were estimated from amplification of reference gene primers within the assay. To quantify the absolute abundance of each unique TCRbeta CDR3 rearrangement, sequence reads were collapsed and filtered. For each sample, productive Simpson clonality was calculated as the square root of Simpson's diversity index across productive rearrangements. TCRdb mirrors the immuneACCESS table, restricted to in-frame sequences. Some clones are absent from its copies; in checked studies, under half trace to an unresolved V gene, and the reason for the others is unknown. V, J and clone size are those of that table, while D and trimming were read from the DNA. For this sample the table gives 250,000 to 300,000 clones, of which 88% were detected only once. The top ten clonotypes cover about 11% of the sample.

The TCR comes from a woman under 40 with COVID-19, enrolled during active disease. Sequenced material: peripheral blood. The V gene is TRBV19 and the J gene is TRBJ1-1; matching of 5 bases hints at TRBD1 as the D gene. The CDR3 has the sequence CASSWGVGAWHTEAFF. The base sequence is TGTGCCAGTAGTTGGGGTGTAGGGGCCTGGCACACTGAAGCTTTCTTT.